These T cell receptor beta chains were read from a single sample in a study of brain T cells in children with intractable seizures. The data were produced by immunoSEQ multiplex PCR, yet TCRdb's version contains in-frame clones alone and is incomplete. The repertoire holds 70,000 to 90,000 clones, with more than 85% as singletons. Material: peripheral blood, obtained at surgery. The source of these receptors is a boy under two years old with tuberous sclerosis and intractable seizures. Each CDR3 is given with its conserved first and last residue. The order of the fields is clone size, J gene, V gene, CDR3 protein. Clone size, where shown, is once, few, many, or a class for clones that have expanded.

abundance: NA
j_gene: TRBJ2-7
v_gene: TRBV19
CDR3aa: CATQDSSYEQYF

abundance: NA
j_gene: TRBJ1-1
v_gene: TRBV18
CDR3aa: CASSPPGRGPGGTEAFF

abundance: NA
j_gene: TRBJ2-2
v_gene: TRBV5-6
CDR3aa: CASTGLAGGNTGELFF

abundance: once
j_gene: TRBJ1-3
v_gene: TRBV28
CDR3aa: CASSSPDRPSGNTIYF

abundance: NA
j_gene: TRBJ1-5
v_gene: TRBV30
CDR3aa: CAWSVGSGNQPQHF

abundance: few
j_gene: TRBJ1-2
v_gene: TRBV12-3/TRBV12-4
CDR3aa: CASRRHTYGYTF

abundance: NA
j_gene: TRBJ1-1
v_gene: TRBV19
CDR3aa: CASSTGHTEAFF

abundance: NA
j_gene: TRBJ1-6
v_gene: TRBV5-6
CDR3aa: CASSLVHRANSPLHF

abundance: NA
j_gene: TRBJ2-1
v_gene: TRBV5-5
CDR3aa: CASNLAGVNEQFF

abundance: NA
j_gene: TRBJ2-1
v_gene: TRBV3-1/TRBV3-2
CDR3aa: CASSRLGGAVYNEQFF

abundance: NA
j_gene: TRBJ1-1
v_gene: TRBV7-8
CDR3aa: CASSSDIVWEAFF

abundance: NA
j_gene: TRBJ2-5
v_gene: TRBV24-1
CDR3aa: CATSDSRYDFKETQYF

abundance: NA
j_gene: TRBJ1-4
v_gene: TRBV27
CDR3aa: CASSYPQGELFF

abundance: NA
j_gene: TRBJ2-4
v_gene: TRBV7-9
CDR3aa: CASSSFPEPNKNIQYF

abundance: NA
j_gene: TRBJ1-1
v_gene: TRBV28
CDR3aa: CASSLGGGRTEAFF

abundance: NA
j_gene: TRBJ1-4
v_gene: TRBV6-4
CDR3aa: CASSDGGGNEKLFF

abundance: NA
j_gene: TRBJ2-1
v_gene: TRBV11-1
CDR3aa: CASREDWSSYNEQFF

abundance: NA
j_gene: TRBJ1-2
v_gene: TRBV12-3/TRBV12-4
CDR3aa: CATRASENYGYTF

abundance: NA
j_gene: TRBJ1-1
v_gene: TRBV2
CDR3aa: CASSTPRTEAFF

abundance: once
j_gene: TRBJ2-3
v_gene: TRBV4-1
CDR3aa: CASSPGLAGVGGTDTQYF

abundance: NA
j_gene: TRBJ1-1
v_gene: TRBV4-1
CDR3aa: CASSQDEGALMNTEAFF

abundance: once
j_gene: TRBJ2-5
v_gene: TRBV4-1
CDR3aa: CASSGRVSGGHQETQYF

abundance: NA
j_gene: TRBJ2-5
v_gene: TRBV4-1
CDR3aa: CASSAGGPETQYF

abundance: NA
j_gene: TRBJ2-5
v_gene: TRBV19
CDR3aa: CASSSGTSGGLPGTQYF

abundance: NA
j_gene: TRBJ2-1
v_gene: TRBV29-1
CDR3aa: CSVEDLGRGLAGNEQFF

abundance: NA
j_gene: TRBJ2-3
v_gene: TRBV24-1
CDR3aa: CATSDVASPGGTDTQYF

abundance: NA
j_gene: TRBJ1-2
v_gene: TRBV9
CDR3aa: CASTLRQSPSGYTF

abundance: NA
j_gene: TRBJ2-4
v_gene: TRBV28
CDR3aa: CASSLNFRIGVAKNIQYF

abundance: NA
j_gene: TRBJ2-7
v_gene: TRBV7-9
CDR3aa: CASSLRVRLYEQYF

abundance: NA
j_gene: TRBJ2-7
v_gene: TRBV2
CDR3aa: CASSESGLASYEQYF

abundance: NA
j_gene: TRBJ2-5
v_gene: TRBV5-6
CDR3aa: CASSQAVQETQYF

abundance: NA
j_gene: TRBJ2-6
v_gene: TRBV6-6
CDR3aa: CASSYLSSSGANVLTF

abundance: once
j_gene: TRBJ2-1
v_gene: TRBV3-1/TRBV3-2
CDR3aa: CASSQSLVLSEQFF

abundance: NA
j_gene: TRBJ2-5
v_gene: TRBV3-1/TRBV3-2
CDR3aa: CASSRTRATQYF

abundance: NA
j_gene: TRBJ1-3
v_gene: TRBV7-9
CDR3aa: CASSIDRGSGNTIYF

abundance: NA
j_gene: TRBJ1-2
v_gene: TRBV12-3/TRBV12-4
CDR3aa: CASSFAGYYGYTF

abundance: NA
j_gene: TRBJ1-2
v_gene: TRBV25-1
CDR3aa: CASSPGTGGYGYTF

abundance: NA
j_gene: TRBJ2-4
v_gene: TRBV6-5
CDR3aa: CASSYSAGLAEDIQYF

abundance: NA
j_gene: TRBJ2-2
v_gene: TRBV3-1/TRBV3-2
CDR3aa: CASSHRGQKPNTGELFF

abundance: NA
j_gene: TRBJ2-4
v_gene: TRBV3-1/TRBV3-2
CDR3aa: CASSQLRQGQMLAKNIQYF

abundance: NA
j_gene: TRBJ2-1
v_gene: TRBV10-3
CDR3aa: CAISEFQVGPFF

abundance: NA
j_gene: TRBJ1-5
v_gene: TRBV5-4
CDR3aa: CASSREGQGQPQHF